This T cell receptor beta chain appears in the sequencing data of a study of T cell responses to AZD1222 COVID-19 vaccine. Study-wide results and caveats: Spike-specific TCR repertoires showed rising breadth and depth after two AZD1222 doses. The sample set comprised mostly white British donors with more females, and clonal diversity was possibly underestimated.

The CDR3 runs to 13 residues. Trimming left V 3 bases short and J 4 bases short, with 9 bases between. CDR1 is LNHDA and CDR2 is SQIVND in the germline V gene (reference sequence). Some clones are missing from TCRdb's copy, which holds only in-frame ones; the method was immunoSEQ multiplex PCR. This table holds 90,000 to 110,000 clones, roughly 90% found once. A remark on this clone: Its specificity is unknown.

Sequencing used peripheral blood, obtained on day 0 of AZD1222 vaccination. The chain uses TRBV19 and TRBJ1-2, with D maybe TRBD1 (5 bases). The receptor was isolated from an adult in good health. CDR3 residues: CASSIDSLYGYTF. CDR3 nucleotides: TGTGCCAGTAGTATTGACAGTCTCTATGGCTACACCTTC.